This T cell receptor (beta chain) was identified in a study of spatial heterogeneity in lung cancer. As for the study in general: Fewer alpha-chain than beta-chain sequences were consistently detected. The average count in raw reads for each unique TCR and UMI combination exceeded eight appearances.

Time point indicated: blood at routine non-recurrence follow-up after resection. The authors sequenced whole RNA from tumor, nontumor lung or frozen PBMC without sorting. The V segment lost 0 bases and the J segment 5 bases; nucleotides outside the gene matches: 1. The germline V gene encodes CDR1 SGDLS and CDR2 YYNGEE. There are 15 residues in the CDR3. Study findings and constraints: At resection, ubiquitous expanded tumor TCRs appeared in blood more than at follow-up.

Each molecule of TCR cDNA was tagged with one unique molecular identifier. TCRdb re-analysed the 5' RACE reads in MiXCR, keeping a single row per CDR3 protein. The sample consists of about 120,000 distinct CDR3 sequences, 12% of them appearing once. With respect to this clonotype: Its antigen is not identified.

This specimen consisted of PBMCs, obtained at follow-up. The TCR originated in a male donor with early-stage non-small cell lung cancer. The V gene is TRBV9, the J gene TRBJ2-1; 11 bases line up with TRBD2. For the CDR3, the DNA is TGTGCCAGCAGCGTAGCTAGCGGGGGGAACAATGAGCAGTTCTTC. Translated: CASSVASGGNNEQFF. The variable domain in full, completed from reference TRBV9 and TRBJ2-1, reads DSGVTQTPKHLITATGQRVTLRCSPRSGDLSVYWYQQSLDQGLQFLIQYYNGEERAKGNILERFSAQQFPDLHSELNLSSLELGDSALYFCASSVASGGNNEQFFGPGTRLTVL.